In this sample, the clone carrying this T cell receptor beta chain turned up many times. Antigen: not known. One base away lies a much larger clone, so this may be a sequencing read error. Distinct nucleotide sequences in the sample also encode this CDR3. The data originate from a study of metastatic and nonmetastatic thyroid tumors. TCRdb redid the clone calls on the PCR reads using MiXCR. Among roughly 34,000 clones listed, roughly 22% were seen once. This CDR3 has 18 amino acids. The V gene's germline CDR1 is SNHLY and CDR2 FYNNEI. Not a single patient had been given any form of treatment at any point before undergoing thyroid surgery. Broader study findings: Significantly higher TCR beta diversity was reportedly seen in malignant thyroid tumors than benign nodules, in blood and tumor.

The TCR was taken from a male donor with papillary thyroid cancer or a benign thyroid nodule (not recorded which). Some clones in this sample may be carry-over from other donors' samples. Sequencing was done on a sample of tumor tissue. V usage is TRBV2 and J usage is TRBJ1-5, with D uncertain. For the CDR3, the DNA is TGTGCCAGCAGTAATAGGGAAGGATGGGGTTATAGCAATCAGCCCCAGCACTTT. The encoded protein is CASSNREGWGYSNQPQHF.